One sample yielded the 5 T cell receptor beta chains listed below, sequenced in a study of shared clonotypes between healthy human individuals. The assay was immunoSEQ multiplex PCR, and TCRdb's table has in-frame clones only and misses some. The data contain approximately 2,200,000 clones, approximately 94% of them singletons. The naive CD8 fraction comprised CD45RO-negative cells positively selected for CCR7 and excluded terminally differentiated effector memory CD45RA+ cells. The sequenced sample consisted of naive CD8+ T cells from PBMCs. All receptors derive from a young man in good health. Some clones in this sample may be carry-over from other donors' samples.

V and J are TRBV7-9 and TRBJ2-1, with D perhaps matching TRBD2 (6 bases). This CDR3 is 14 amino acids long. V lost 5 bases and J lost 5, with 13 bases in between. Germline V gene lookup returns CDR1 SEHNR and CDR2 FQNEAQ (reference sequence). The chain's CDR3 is CASSGVWGDNEQFF. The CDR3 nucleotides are TGTGCCAGCAGCGGCGTCTGGGGGGACAATGAGCAGTTCTTC.

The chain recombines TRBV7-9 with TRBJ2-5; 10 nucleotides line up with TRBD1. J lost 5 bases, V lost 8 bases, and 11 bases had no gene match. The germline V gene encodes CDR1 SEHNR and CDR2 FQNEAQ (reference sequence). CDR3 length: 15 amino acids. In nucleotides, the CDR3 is TGTGCCAGCGGCGGGACAGGGGCTTTTAGGGAGACCCAGTACTTC. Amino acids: CASGGTGAFRETQYF.

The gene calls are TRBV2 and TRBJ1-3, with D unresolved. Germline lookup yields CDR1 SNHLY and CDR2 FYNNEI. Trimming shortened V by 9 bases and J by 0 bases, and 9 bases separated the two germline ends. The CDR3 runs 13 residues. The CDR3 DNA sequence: TGTGCCAGAAGGACTTCCTCTGGAAACACCATATATTTT. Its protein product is CARRTSSGNTIYF. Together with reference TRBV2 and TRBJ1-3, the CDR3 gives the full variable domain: EPEVTQTPSHQVTQMGQEVILRCVPISNHLYFYWYRQILGQKVEFLVSFYNNEISEKSEIFDDQFSVERPDGSNFTLKIRSTKLEDSAMYFCARRTSSGNTIYFGEGSWLTVV.

CDR3 loop: CASSLAPGPINPYEQYF. CDR3 in DNA: TGCGCCAGCAGCCTGGCCCCAGGGCCCATTAACCCCTACGAGCAGTACTTC. V and J are TRBV4-1 and TRBJ2-7, with D possibly being TRBD1 (5 bases). Germline CDR1 and CDR2: MGHRA and YSYEKL. The CDR3 is made up of 17 amino acids. The V and J ends lost 4 bases and 2 bases respectively, with 21 bases between them.

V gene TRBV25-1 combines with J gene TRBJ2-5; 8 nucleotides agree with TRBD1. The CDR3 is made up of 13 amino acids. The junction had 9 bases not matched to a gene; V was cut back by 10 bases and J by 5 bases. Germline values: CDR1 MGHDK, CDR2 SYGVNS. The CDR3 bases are TGTGCCACCTCCCCTACAGGGGGGGAGACCCAGTACTTC. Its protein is CATSPTGGETQYF.